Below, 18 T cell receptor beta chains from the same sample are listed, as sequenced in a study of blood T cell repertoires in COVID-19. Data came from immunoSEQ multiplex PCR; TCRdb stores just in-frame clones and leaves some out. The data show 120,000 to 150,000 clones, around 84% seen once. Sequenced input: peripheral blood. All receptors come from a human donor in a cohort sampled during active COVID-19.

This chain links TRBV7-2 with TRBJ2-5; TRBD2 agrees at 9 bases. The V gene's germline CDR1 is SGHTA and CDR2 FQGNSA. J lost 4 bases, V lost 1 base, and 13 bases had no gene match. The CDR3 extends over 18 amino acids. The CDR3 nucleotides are TGTGCCAGCAGCTTAGGCACTAGCGGGTCTGGGCGGGGAGAGACCCAGTACTTC. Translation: CASSLGTSGSGRGETQYF.

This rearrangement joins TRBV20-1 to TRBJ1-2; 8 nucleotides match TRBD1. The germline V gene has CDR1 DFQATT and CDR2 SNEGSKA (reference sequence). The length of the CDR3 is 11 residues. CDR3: CRAAGGDGYTF. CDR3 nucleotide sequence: TGCAGGGCGGCAGGGGGCGATGGCTACACCTTC.

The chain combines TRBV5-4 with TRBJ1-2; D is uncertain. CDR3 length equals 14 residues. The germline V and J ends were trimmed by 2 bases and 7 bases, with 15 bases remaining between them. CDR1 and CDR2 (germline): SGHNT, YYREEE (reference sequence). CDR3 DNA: TGTGCCAGCAGCTTTAGAGGTAGCAAGCGTGGCTACACCTTC. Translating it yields CASSFRGSKRGYTF.

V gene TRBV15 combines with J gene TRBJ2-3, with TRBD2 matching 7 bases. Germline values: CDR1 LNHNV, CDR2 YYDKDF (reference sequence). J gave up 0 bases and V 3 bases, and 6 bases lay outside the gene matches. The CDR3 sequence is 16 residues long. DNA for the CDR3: TGTGCCACCAGCAGTGGATGGCGGGGGAGCACAGATACGCAGTATTTT. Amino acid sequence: CATSSGWRGSTDTQYF. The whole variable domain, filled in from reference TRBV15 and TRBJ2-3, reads DAMVIQNPRYQVTQFGKPVTLSCSQTLNHNVMYWYQQKSSQAPKLLFHYYDKDFNNEADTPDNFQSRRPNTSFCFLDIRSPGLGDTAMYLCATSSGWRGSTDTQYFGPGTRLTVL.

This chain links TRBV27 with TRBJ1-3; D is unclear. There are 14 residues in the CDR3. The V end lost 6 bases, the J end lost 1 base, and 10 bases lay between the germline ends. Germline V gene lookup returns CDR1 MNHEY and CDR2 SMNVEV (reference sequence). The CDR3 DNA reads TGTGCCAGCAGCCTATCGTGGTCTGGAAACACCATATATTTT. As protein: CASSLSWSGNTIYF.

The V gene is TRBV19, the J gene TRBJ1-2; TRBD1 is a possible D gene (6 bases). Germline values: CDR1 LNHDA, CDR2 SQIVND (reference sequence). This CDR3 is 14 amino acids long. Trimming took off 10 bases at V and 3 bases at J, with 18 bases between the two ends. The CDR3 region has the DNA TGTGCCACCTCGGGGACATCGGTGGACTATGGCTACACCTTC. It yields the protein CATSGTSVDYGYTF.

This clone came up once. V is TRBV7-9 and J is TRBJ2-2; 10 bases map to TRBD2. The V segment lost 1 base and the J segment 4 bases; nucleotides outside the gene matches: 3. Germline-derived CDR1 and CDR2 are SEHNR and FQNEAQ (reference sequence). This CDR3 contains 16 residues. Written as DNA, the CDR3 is TGTGCCAGCAGCTTAGGACTAGCGGGTTTCACCGGGGAGCTGTTTTTT. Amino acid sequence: CASSLGLAGFTGELFF.

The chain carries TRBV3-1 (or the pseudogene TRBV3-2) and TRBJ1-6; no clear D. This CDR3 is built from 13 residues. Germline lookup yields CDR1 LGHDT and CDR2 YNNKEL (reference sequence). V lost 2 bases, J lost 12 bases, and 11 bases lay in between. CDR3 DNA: TGTGCCAGCAGCCAACTACTCGGGAGACCCCTCCACTTT. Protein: CASSQLLGRPLHF.

The CDR3 DNA reads as TGTGCCAGTAGGGAACAGGGGGTAGGGGACACTGAAGCTTTCTTT. Encoded protein: CASREQGVGDTEAFF. The V gene is TRBV19, the J gene TRBJ1-1, with TRBD1 matching over 8 bases. The V gene end was trimmed by 6 bases and the J gene end by 3 bases; junction bases not matched to a gene: 9. CDR1 and CDR2 (germline): LNHDA, SQIVND (reference sequence). The CDR3 has 15 residues.

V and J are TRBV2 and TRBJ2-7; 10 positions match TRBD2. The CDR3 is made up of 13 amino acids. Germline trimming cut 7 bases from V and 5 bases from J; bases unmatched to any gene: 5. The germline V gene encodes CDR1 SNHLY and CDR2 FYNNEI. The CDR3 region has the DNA TGTGCCAGCATGCTACTAGCGGGGAACGAGCAGTACTTC. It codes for CASMLLAGNEQYF.

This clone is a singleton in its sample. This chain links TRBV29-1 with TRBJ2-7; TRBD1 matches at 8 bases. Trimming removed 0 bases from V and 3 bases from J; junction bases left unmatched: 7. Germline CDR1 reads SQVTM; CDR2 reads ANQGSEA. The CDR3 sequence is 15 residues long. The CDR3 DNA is TGCAGCGTTGAAGATTTACAGGGGGAAAACTACGAGCAGTACTTC. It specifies CSVEDLQGENYEQYF.

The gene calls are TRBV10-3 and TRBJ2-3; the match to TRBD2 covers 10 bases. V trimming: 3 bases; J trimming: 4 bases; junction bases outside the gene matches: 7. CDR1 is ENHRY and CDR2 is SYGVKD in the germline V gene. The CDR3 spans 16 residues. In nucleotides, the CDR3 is TGTGCCATCAGTGACGACGAGCGGGGGGGCCCAGATACGCAGTATTTT. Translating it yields CAISDDERGGPDTQYF.

CDR3 nucleotides: TGCGCCAGCAGCTTGGGCCAGGGGGCTTCGCAAGGCTACACCTTC. Protein sequence: CASSLGQGASQGYTF. The V call is TRBV5-1, the J call TRBJ1-2, with 8 bases aligning to TRBD1. The length of the CDR3 is 15 residues. CDR1 SGHRS and CDR2 YFSETQ come from the germline V gene. Trimming cost V 0 bases and J 8 bases; bases outside gene matches: 9.

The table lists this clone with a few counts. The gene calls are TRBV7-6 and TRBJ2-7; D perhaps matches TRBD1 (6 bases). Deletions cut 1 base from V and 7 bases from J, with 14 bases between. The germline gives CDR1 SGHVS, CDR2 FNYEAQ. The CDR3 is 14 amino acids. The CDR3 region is CASSLDRDLGEQYF. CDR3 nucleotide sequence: TGTGCCAGCAGCTTAGACAGGGATTTGGGAGAGCAGTACTTC.

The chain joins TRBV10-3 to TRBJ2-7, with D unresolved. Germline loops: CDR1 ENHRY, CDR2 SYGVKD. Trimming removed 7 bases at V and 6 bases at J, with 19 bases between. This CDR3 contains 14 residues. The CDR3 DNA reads TGTGCCATCAAGAGCGCAGTTAGGTCGACCGAGCAGTACTTC. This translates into CAIKSAVRSTEQYF.

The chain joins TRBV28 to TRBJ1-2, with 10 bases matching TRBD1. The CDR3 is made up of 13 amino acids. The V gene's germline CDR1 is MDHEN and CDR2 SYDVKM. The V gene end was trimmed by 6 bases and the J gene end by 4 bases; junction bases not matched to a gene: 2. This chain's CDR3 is CASRTGGIYGYTF. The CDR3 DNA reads TGTGCCAGCAGGACAGGGGGCATCTATGGCTACACCTTC.

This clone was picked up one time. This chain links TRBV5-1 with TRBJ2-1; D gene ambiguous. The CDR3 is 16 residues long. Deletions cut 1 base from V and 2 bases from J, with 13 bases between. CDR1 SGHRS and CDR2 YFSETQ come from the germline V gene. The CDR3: CASSLYGRTTYNEQFF. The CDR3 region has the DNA TGCGCCAGCAGCTTGTATGGCAGAACCACCTACAATGAGCAGTTCTTC.

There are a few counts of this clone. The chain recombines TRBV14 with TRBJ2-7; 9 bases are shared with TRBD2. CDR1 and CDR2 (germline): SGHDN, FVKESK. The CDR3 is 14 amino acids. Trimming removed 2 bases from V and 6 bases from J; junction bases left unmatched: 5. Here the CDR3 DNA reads TGTGCCAGCAGCCAAAGAGCGGGAGGCTCCGAGCAGTACTTC. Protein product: CASSQRAGGSEQYF.